This TCR beta chain was identified during a study of radiotherapy plus CTLA-4 blockade in lung cancer. TCRdb's copy holds only in-frame clones and misses some; the assay was immunoSEQ multiplex PCR. The sample shows nearly 15,000 clones, around 70% of them seen only once. With V trimmed by 6 bases and J by 5 bases, 8 bases remained unmatched. The CDR3 runs 15 residues. Germline assignment: CDR1 MNHNS and CDR2 SASEGT. The source of this sequence is a human donor with non-small cell lung cancer whose response to radiotherapy plus ipilimumab could not be evaluated. V usage is TRBV6-1 and J usage is TRBJ2-3, with TRBD2 matching over 10 bases. The material sequenced was peripheral blood, taken from a patient treated with radiotherapy plus ipilimumab. The CDR3 here is CASSIAGGMKDTQYF. CDR3 nucleotides: TGTGCCAGCAGCATAGCGGGGGGCATGAAAGATACGCAGTATTTT.